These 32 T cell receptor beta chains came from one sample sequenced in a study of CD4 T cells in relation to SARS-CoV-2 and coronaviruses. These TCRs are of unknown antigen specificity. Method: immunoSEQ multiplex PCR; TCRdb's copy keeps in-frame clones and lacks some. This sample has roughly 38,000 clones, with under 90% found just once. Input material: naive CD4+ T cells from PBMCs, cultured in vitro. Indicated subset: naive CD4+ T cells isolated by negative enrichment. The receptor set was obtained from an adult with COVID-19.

This CDR3 is CASSRQGEAKNIQYF. The CDR3 DNA reads as TGCGCCAGCAGTCGACAGGGGGAAGCCAAAAACATTCAGTACTTC. The chain combines TRBV10-2 with TRBJ2-4; 9 nucleotides agree with TRBD1. The CDR3 runs 15 residues. The V gene's germline CDR1 is WSHSY and CDR2 SAAADI. Unmatched junction bases numbered 2, after V lost 5 bases and J lost 0 bases.

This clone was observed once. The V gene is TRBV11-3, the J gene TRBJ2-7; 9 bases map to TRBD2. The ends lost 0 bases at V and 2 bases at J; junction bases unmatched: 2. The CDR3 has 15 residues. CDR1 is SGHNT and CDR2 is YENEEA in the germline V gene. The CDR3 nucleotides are TGTGCCAGCAGCTTAGATAGCGGGAGTACCTACGAGCAGTACTTC. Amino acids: CASSLDSGSTYEQYF.

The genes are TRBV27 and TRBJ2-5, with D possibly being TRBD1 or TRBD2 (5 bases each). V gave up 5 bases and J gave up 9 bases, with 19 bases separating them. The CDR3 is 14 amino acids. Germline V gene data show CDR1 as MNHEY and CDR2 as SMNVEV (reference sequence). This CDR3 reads CASSQTAQLGAQYF. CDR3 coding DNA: TGTGCCAGCAGTCAGACAGCTCAGTTGGGGGCCCAGTACTTC.

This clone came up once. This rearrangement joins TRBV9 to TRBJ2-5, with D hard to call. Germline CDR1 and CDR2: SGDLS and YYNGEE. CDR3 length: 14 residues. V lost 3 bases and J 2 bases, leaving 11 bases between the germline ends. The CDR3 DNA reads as TGTGCCAGCAGCGGGGGAAGTTTTCAAGAGACCCAGTACTTC. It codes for CASSGGSFQETQYF.

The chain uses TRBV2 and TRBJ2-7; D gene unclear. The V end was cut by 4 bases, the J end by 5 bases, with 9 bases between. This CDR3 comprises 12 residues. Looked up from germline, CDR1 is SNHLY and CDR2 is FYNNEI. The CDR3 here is CASSGSRNEQYF. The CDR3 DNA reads TGTGCCAGCAGTGGGTCTAGGAACGAGCAGTACTTC.

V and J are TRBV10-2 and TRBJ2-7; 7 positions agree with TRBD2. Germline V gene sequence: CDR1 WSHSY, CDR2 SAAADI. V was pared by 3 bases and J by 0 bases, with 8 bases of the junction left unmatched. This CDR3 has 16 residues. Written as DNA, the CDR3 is TGCGCCAGCAGTGAAGGTTTCGGCGGGAGCTCCTACGAGCAGTACTTC. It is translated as CASSEGFGGSSYEQYF.

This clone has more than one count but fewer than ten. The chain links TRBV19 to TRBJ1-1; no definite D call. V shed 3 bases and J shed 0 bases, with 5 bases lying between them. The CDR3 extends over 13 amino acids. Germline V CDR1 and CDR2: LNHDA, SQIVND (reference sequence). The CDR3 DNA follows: TGTGCCAGTAGTATCAGAATGAACACTGAAGCTTTCTTT. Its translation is CASSIRMNTEAFF.

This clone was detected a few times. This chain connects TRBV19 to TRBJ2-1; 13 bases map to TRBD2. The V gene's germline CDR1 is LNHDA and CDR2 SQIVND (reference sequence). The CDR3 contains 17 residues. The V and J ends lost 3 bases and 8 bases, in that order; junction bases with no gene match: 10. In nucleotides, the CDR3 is TGTGCCAGTAGTATTTTTCTTACTAGCGGGAGGGCCTATGAGCAGTTCTTC. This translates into CASSIFLTSGRAYEQFF.

DNA for the CDR3: TGTGCCAGCAGCCCAGGGACTAGCGGGATCAGGAATGAGCAGTTCTTC. It codes for CASSPGTSGIRNEQFF. V is TRBV3-1 (or the pseudogene TRBV3-2) and J is TRBJ2-1; 13 bases map to TRBD2. This CDR3 has 16 amino acids. The germline CDR1 and CDR2 sequences are LGHDT and YNNKEL (reference sequence). The V and J ends lost 4 bases and 7 bases, in that order; junction bases with no gene match: 7.

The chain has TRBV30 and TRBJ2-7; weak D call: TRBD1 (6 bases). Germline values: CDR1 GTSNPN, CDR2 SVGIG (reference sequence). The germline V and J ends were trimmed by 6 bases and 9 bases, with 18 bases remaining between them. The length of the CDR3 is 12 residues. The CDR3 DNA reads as TGTGCCTGTACTCCGGGACATCATGGGCAGTACTTC. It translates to CACTPGHHGQYF.

CDR3 sequence: CASSSRRGYVEKLFF. The CDR3 coding sequence is TGTGCCAGCAGTTCAAGGAGGGGATACGTCGAAAAACTGTTTTTT. The V call is TRBV28, the J call TRBJ1-4; the D gene is possibly TRBD1 (5 bases). Germline loops: CDR1 MDHEN, CDR2 SYDVKM. The CDR3 is 15 amino acids. V gave up 4 bases and J gave up 8 bases, with 17 bases separating them.

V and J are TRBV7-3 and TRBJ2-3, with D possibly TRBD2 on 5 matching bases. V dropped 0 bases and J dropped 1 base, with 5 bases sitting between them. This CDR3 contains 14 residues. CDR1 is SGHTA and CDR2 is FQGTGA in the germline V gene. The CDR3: CASSLTSGTDTQYF. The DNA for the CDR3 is TGTGCCAGCAGCTTAACTAGCGGCACAGATACGCAGTATTTT.

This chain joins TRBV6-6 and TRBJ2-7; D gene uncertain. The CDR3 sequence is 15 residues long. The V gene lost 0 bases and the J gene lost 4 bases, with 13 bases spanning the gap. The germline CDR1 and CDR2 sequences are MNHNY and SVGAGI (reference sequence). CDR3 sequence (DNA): TGTGCCAGCAGTTACTCCCCCCCCCAGTCATACGAGCAGTACTTC. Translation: CASSYSPPQSYEQYF.

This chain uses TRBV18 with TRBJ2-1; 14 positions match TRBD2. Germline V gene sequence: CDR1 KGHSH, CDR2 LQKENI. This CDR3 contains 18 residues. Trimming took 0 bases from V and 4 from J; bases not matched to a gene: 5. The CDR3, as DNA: TGTGCCAGCTCACCACCGACTAGCGGGAGGGGGGGTTACAATGAGCAGTTCTTC. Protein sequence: CASSPPTSGRGGYNEQFF. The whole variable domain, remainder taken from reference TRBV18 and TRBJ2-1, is NAGVMQNPRHLVRRRGQEARLRCSPMKGHSHVYWYRQLPEEGLKFMVYLQKENIIDESGMPKERFSAEFPKEGPSILRIQQVVRGDSAAYFCASSPPTSGRGGYNEQFFGPGTRLTVL.

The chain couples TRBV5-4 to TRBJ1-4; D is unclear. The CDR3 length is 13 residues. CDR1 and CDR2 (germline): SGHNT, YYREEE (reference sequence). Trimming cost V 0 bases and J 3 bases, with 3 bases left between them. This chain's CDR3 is CASSLAANEKLFF. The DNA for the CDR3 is TGTGCCAGCAGCTTGGCAGCTAATGAAAAACTGTTTTTT.

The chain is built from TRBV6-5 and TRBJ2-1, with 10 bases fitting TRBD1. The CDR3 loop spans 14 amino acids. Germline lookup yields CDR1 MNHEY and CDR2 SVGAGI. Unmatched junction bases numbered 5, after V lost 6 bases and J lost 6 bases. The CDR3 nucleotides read TGTGCCAGCAGCGACAGGGGGCAACTCAATGAGCAGTTCTTC. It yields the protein CASSDRGQLNEQFF.

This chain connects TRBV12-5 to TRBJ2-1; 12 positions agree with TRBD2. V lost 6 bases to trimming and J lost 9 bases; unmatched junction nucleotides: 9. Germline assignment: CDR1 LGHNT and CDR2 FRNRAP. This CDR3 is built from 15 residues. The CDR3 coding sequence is TGTGCTAGTGGCACACTAGCGGGAGGTGTCGGTGAGCAGTTCTTC. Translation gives CASGTLAGGVGEQFF.

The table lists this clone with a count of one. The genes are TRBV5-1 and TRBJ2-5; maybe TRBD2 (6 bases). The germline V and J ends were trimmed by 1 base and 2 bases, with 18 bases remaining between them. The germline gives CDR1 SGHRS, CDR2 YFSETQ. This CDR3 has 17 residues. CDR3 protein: CASSLKLGSSEQETQYF. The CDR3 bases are TGCGCCAGCAGCTTGAAGCTAGGGTCTAGCGAACAAGAGACCCAGTACTTC. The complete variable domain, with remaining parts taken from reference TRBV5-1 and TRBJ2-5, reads KAGVTQTPRYLIKTRGQQVTLSCSPISGHRSVSWYQQTPGQGLQFLFEYFSETQRNKGNFPGRFSGRQFSNSRSEMNVSTLELGDSALYLCASSLKLGSSEQETQYFGPGTRLLVL.

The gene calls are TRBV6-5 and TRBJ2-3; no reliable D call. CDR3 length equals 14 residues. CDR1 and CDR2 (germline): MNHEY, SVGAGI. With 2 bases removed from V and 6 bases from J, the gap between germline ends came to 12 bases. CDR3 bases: TGTGCCAGCAGTTACGCTGTATCGCGGGATACGCAGTATTTT. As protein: CASSYAVSRDTQYF.

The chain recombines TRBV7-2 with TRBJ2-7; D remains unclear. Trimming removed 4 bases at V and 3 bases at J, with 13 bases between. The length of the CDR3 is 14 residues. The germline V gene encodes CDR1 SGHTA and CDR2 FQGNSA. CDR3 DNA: TGTGCCAGCAGCTCTCAGGTAACCAGCTACGAGCAGTACTTC. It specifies CASSSQVTSYEQYF.

CDR3 in DNA: TGTGCCAGCAGCCAAAGAGCAACTAATGAAAAACTGTTTTTT. This gives the protein CASSQRATNEKLFF. The chain is built from TRBV3-1 (or the pseudogene TRBV3-2) and TRBJ1-4; D unclear. CDR3 length equals 14 residues. The V end lost 2 bases, the J end lost 0 bases, and 4 bases lay between the germline ends. Germline V gene lookup returns CDR1 LGHDT and CDR2 YNNKEL (reference sequence).

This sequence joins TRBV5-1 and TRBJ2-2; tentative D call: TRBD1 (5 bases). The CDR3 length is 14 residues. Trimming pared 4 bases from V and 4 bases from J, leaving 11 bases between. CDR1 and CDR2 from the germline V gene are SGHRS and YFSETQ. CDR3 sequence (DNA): TGCGCCAGCAGCCAGCAGGGTGGCACCGGGGAGCTGTTTTTT. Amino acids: CASSQQGGTGELFF.

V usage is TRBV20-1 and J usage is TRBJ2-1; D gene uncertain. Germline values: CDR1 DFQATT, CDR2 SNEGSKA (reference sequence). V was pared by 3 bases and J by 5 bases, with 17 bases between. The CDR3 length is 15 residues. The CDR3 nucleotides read TGCAGTGCTAGTCCAGCCTACCCTCGGGACAATGAGCAGTTCTTC. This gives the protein CSASPAYPRDNEQFF.

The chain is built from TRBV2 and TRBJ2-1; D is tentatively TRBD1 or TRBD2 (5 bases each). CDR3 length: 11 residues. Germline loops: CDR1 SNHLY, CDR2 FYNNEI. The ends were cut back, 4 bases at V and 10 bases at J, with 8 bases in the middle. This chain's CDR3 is CASSGDEEQFF. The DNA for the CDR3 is TGTGCCAGCAGTGGGGACGAAGAGCAGTTCTTC. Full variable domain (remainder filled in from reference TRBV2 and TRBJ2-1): EPEVTQTPSHQVTQMGQEVILRCVPISNHLYFYWYRQILGQKVEFLVSFYNNEISEKSEIFDDQFSVERPDGSNFTLKIRSTKLEDSAMYFCASSGDEEQFFGPGTRLTVL.

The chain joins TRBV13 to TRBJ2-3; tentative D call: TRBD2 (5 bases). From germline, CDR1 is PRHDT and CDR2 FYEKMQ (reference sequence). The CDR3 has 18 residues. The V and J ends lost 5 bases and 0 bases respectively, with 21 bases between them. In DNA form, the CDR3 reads TGTGCCAGCAGCCCAACCCGCATGGAGGCCCTAAGCACAGATACGCAGTATTTT. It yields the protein CASSPTRMEALSTDTQYF.

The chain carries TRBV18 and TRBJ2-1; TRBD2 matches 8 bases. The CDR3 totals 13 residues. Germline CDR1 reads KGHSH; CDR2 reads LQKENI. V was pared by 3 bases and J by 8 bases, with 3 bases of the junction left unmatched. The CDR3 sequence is CASSPSGTDEQFF. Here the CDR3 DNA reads TGTGCCAGCTCACCTAGCGGGACGGATGAGCAGTTCTTC.

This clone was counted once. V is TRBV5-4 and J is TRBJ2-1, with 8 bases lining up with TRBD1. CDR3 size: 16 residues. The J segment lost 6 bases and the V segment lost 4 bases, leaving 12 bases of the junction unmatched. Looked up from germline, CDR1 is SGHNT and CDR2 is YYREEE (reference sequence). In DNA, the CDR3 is TGTGCCAGCAGCCTCACTGGACAGGGTTTGTTCAATGAGCAGTTCTTC. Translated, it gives CASSLTGQGLFNEQFF.

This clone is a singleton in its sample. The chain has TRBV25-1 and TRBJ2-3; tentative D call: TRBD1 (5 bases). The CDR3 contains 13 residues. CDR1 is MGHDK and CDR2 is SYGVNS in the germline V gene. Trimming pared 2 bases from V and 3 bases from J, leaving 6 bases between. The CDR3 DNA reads TGTGCCAGCAGTGAAGGGGCGACAGATACGCAGTATTTT. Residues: CASSEGATDTQYF. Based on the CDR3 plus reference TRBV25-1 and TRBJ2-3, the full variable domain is EADIYQTPRYLVIGTGKKITLECSQTMGHDKMYWYQQDPGMELHLIHYSYGVNSTEKGDLSSESTVSRIRTEHFPLTLESARPSHTSQYLCASSEGATDTQYFGPGTRLTVL.

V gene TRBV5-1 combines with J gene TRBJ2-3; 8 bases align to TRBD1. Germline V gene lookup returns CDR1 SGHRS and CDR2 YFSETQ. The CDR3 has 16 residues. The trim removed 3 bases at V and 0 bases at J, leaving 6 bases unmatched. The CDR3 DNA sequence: TGCGCCAGCAGCTATCGGACAGGGCTTAGCACAGATACGCAGTATTTT. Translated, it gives CASSYRTGLSTDTQYF.

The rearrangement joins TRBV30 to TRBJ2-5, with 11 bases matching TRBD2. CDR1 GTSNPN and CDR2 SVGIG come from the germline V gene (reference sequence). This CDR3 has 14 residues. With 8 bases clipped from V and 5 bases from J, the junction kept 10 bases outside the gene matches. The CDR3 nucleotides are TGTGCCAGAGGTAGCGGGAGGGCCGCGGAGACCCAGTACTTC. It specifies CARGSGRAAETQYF.

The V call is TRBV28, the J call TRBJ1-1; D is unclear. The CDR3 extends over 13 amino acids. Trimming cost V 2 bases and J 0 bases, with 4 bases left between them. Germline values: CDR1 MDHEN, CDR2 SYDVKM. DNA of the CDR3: TGTGCCAGCAGTTTACAAATGAACACTGAAGCTTTCTTT. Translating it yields CASSLQMNTEAFF.

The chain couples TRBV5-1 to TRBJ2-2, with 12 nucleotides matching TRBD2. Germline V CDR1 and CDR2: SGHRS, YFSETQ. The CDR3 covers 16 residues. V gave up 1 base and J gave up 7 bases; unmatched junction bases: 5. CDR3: CASSLSSGRAYGELFF. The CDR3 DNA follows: TGCGCCAGCAGCTTGTCTAGCGGGAGGGCCTACGGGGAGCTGTTTTTT.